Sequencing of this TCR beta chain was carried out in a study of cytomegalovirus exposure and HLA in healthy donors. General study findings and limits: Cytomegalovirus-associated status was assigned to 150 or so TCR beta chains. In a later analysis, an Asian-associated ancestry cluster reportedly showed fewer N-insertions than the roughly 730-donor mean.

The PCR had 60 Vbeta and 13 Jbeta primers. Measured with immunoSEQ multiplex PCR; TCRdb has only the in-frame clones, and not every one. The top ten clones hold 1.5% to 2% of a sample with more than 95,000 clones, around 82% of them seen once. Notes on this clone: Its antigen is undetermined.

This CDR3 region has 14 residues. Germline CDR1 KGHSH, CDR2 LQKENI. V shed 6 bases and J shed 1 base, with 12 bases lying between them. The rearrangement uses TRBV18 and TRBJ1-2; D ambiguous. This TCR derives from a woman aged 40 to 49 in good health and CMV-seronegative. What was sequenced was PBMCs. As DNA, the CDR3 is TGTGCCAGCTCTCCCCCGGGTTTTAACTATGGCTACACCTTC. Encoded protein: CASSPPGFNYGYTF.